The 18 T cell receptor beta chains below come from one sample, sequenced in a study of CD8+CD57+ T cells in acquired aplastic anemia. Using genomic DNA as the template, TCR beta VDJ and CDR3 profiling was carried out. TCRdb reanalysed the reads using MiXCR and keeps one entry per CDR3 protein. The profile shows a few hundred thousand distinct CDR3 sequences, 55% to 60% of them singletons. The sample comprised sorted CD4+, CD8+, or CD8+CD57+ T cells (not recorded which) from PBMCs. These receptors came from a human donor with severe aplastic anemia or a healthy control (not recorded which).

The chain links TRBV7-9 to TRBJ2-7, with 8 bases lining up with TRBD1. Germline values: CDR1 SEHNR, CDR2 FQNEAQ (reference sequence). J was trimmed by 3 bases and V by 5 bases; bases with no gene match: 18. The CDR3 extends over 18 amino acids. CDR3 in DNA: TGTGCCAGCAGCCTACACTCAACGGGGGACAGGAGTTACTACGAGCAGTACTTC. As protein: CASSLHSTGDRSYYEQYF.

This clonotype was observed at least ten times. The chain uses TRBV7-2 and TRBJ1-2; 9 nucleotides align to TRBD1. CDR1 and CDR2 (germline): SGHTA, FQGNSA. Trimming removed 8 bases from V and 6 bases from J; junction bases left unmatched: 7. The CDR3 extends over 13 amino acids. The CDR3 protein is CASHTGGLDGYTF. The CDR3 DNA reads as TGTGCCAGCCATACAGGGGGCTTAGATGGCTACACCTTC.

This clonotype has just one count. V is TRBV7-2 and J is TRBJ2-3; 8 positions agree with TRBD2. The junction had 9 bases not matched to a gene; V was cut back by 5 bases and J by 2 bases. The length of the CDR3 is 16 residues. CDR1 is SGHTA, CDR2 FQGNSA, per germline. In nucleotides, the CDR3 is TGTGCCAGCAGCGTTGTTAGCGGGGATACCACAGATACGCAGTATTTT. Encoded protein: CASSVVSGDTTDTQYF.

CDR3 in DNA: TGTGCCAGCAGTGAGGCAGGGGTCGGTGGCTACACCTTC. Translating it yields CASSEAGVGGYTF. The chain recombines TRBV2 with TRBJ1-2; D is possibly TRBD1 (6 bases). The CDR3 contains 13 residues. Germline V lookup: CDR1 SNHLY, CDR2 FYNNEI. The V end lost 3 bases, the J end lost 7 bases, and 12 bases lay between the germline ends.

In regard to this clonotype: A much larger clone differs from this one at a single base, so this may be a read error. The J gene is TRBJ1-1, the V gene TRBV11-2; a weak D match, TRBD1 (5 bases). Germline CDR1 and CDR2: SGHAT and FQNNGV. The CDR3 is 14 residues long. CDR3 protein: CASSPKNGGTEASF. CDR3 DNA sequence: TGTGCCAGCAGTCCAAAGAATGGTGGGACTGAAGCTTCCTTT. Complete variable domain (other parts from reference TRBV11-2 and TRBJ1-1): EAGVAQSPRYKIIEKRQSVAFWCNPISGHATLYWYQQILGQGPKLLIQFQNNGVVDDSQLPKDRFSAERLKGVDSTLKIQPAKLEDSAVYLCASSPKNGGTEASFGQGTRLTVV.

The CDR3 region has the DNA TGTGCCAGCAGGCGATGGGGGGGGGGCGGAGAGACCCACGAGCAGTACTTC. Its translation is CASRRWGGGGETHEQYF. This rearrangement joins TRBV6-5 to TRBJ2-7; D possibly corresponds to TRBD2 (7 bases). The length of the CDR3 is 17 residues. The germline V and J ends were trimmed by 6 bases and 5 bases, with 26 bases remaining between them. Germline V gene sequence: CDR1 MNHEY, CDR2 SVGAGI.

This chain uses TRBV10-2 with TRBJ2-7, with D possibly called TRBD1 or TRBD2 (5 bases each). CDR1 is WSHSY and CDR2 is SAAADI in the germline V gene. The CDR3 is 12 residues long. V dropped 5 bases and J dropped 7 bases, with 12 bases sitting between them. CDR3 bases: TGCGCCAGCAGTTTAGAGGGGTGGGAGCAGTACTTC. This gives the protein CASSLEGWEQYF.

The chain carries TRBV7-3 and TRBJ1-4, with D possibly matching TRBD1 (6 bases). Germline V gene data show CDR1 as SGHTA and CDR2 as FQGTGA. The CDR3 sequence is 15 residues long. With 4 bases removed from V and 8 bases from J, the gap between germline ends came to 17 bases. CDR3 sequence: CASSSGGRVNEKLFF. In nucleotides, the CDR3 is TGTGCCAGCAGCTCGGGGGGCAGGGTTAACGAAAAACTGTTTTTT.

The chain combines TRBV20-1 with TRBJ1-4, with TRBD1 identical over 9 bases. The CDR3 has 14 amino acids. The V gene's germline CDR1 is DFQATT and CDR2 SNEGSKA (reference sequence). J was trimmed by 5 bases and V by 1 base; bases with no gene match: 2. CDR3 sequence: CSARVGTGNEKLFF. CDR3 sequence (DNA): TGCAGTGCTAGAGTAGGGACAGGGAATGAAAAACTGTTTTTT.

This clonotype was seen once. The CDR3 DNA sequence: TGTGCCATCACCGGGACTAGCGGGGGGGCCGGGGAGCAGTACTTC. Residues: CAITGTSGGAGEQYF. The chain couples TRBV10-3 to TRBJ2-7, with 16 bases fitting TRBD2. Trimming removed 7 bases from V and 7 bases from J; junction bases left unmatched: 7. Germline V gene lookup returns CDR1 ENHRY and CDR2 SYGVKD. The CDR3 sequence is 15 residues long.

With regard to this clonotype: At one end, the junction sequence differs from germline, possibly due to a read error. The chain combines TRBV24-1 with TRBJ1-5; D not resolved. The CDR3 consists of 14 residues. The germline CDR1 and CDR2 sequences are KGHDR and SFDVKD. The CDR3 region has the DNA TGTGCCACCAGTGTTGGGTGCGGGAATCAGCCTCAGCATTTT. Residues: CATSVGCGNQPQHF.

This clonotype was picked up many times. The V and J genes are TRBV5-5 and TRBJ2-7; 8 bases agree with TRBD2. CDR1 and CDR2 (germline): SGHKS, YYEKEE (reference sequence). J was trimmed by 1 base and V by 4 bases; bases with no gene match: 7. This CDR3 spans 15 amino acids. The CDR3 region has the DNA TGTGCCAGCAGCCCGTGGACTAGCCTTTCCTACGAGCAGTACTTC. Translated: CASSPWTSLSYEQYF.

The V gene is TRBV9, the J gene TRBJ1-1, with D possibly matching TRBD1 (6 bases). CDR1 is SGDLS, CDR2 YYNGEE, per germline. The CDR3 sequence is 16 residues long. With 0 bases removed from V and 2 bases from J, the gap between germline ends came to 14 bases. The CDR3 protein is CASSVGASGGNTEAFF. CDR3 nucleotides: TGTGCCAGCAGCGTAGGTGCTAGCGGGGGCAACACTGAAGCTTTCTTT.

In this sample, this clonotype turned up many times. This rearrangement joins TRBV30 to TRBJ2-6; TRBD1 is a possible D gene (6 bases). V shed 4 bases and J shed 2 bases, with 9 bases lying between them. Germline loops: CDR1 GTSNPN, CDR2 SVGIG (reference sequence). This CDR3 region has 14 residues. The CDR3 region has the DNA TGTGCCTGGACAGGGGTTACTGGGGCCAACGTCCTGACTTTC. This codes for CAWTGVTGANVLTF. Supplemented by reference TRBV30 and TRBJ2-6, the full variable domain reads SQTIHQWPATLVQPVGSPLSLECTVEGTSNPNLYWYRQAAGRGLQLLFYSVGIGQISSEVPQNLSASRPQDRQFILSSKKLLLSDSGFYLCAWTGVTGANVLTFGAGSRLTVL.

V usage is TRBV5-6 and J usage is TRBJ2-5; 10 bases agree with TRBD1. The CDR3 is 17 amino acids. V was pared by 4 bases and J by 3 bases, with 12 bases of the junction left unmatched. The germline V gene encodes CDR1 SGHDT and CDR2 YYEEEE. CDR3 DNA: TGTGCCAGCAGCAAGCGAAGACCCGGGACAGGGGAAGAGACCCAGTACTTC. Residues: CASSKRRPGTGEETQYF. Drawing the rest from reference TRBV5-6 and TRBJ2-5, the complete variable domain is DAGVTQSPTHLIKTRGQQVTLRCSPKSGHDTVSWYQQALGQGPQFIFQYYEEEERQRGNFPDRFSGHQFPNYSSELNVNALLLGDSALYLCASSKRRPGTGEETQYFGPGTRLLVL.

This chain links TRBV7-9 with TRBJ1-1; D is undetermined. Trimming took off 3 bases at V and 1 base at J, with 6 bases between the two ends. The germline V gene encodes CDR1 SEHNR and CDR2 FQNEAQ (reference sequence). The CDR3 length is 13 residues. The CDR3 DNA sequence: TGTGCCAGCAGCTTGATGAGGAACACTGAAGCTTTCTTT. As protein: CASSLMRNTEAFF.

This clonotype was recorded many times. V gene TRBV15 combines with J gene TRBJ1-1; perhaps TRBD1 as D (6 bases). Looked up from germline, CDR1 is LNHNV and CDR2 is YYDKDF (reference sequence). The V end lost 7 bases, the J end lost 1 base, and 19 bases lay between the germline ends. The CDR3 loop spans 16 amino acids. The CDR3 here is CATTGRRRGGNTEAFF. CDR3 sequence (DNA): TGTGCCACCACCGGACGGCGCAGAGGGGGGAACACTGAAGCTTTCTTT. Full variable domain (outside the CDR3, taken from reference TRBV15 and TRBJ1-1): DAMVIQNPRYQVTQFGKPVTLSCSQTLNHNVMYWYQQKSSQAPKLLFHYYDKDFNNEADTPDNFQSRRPNTSFCFLDIRSPGLGDTAMYLCATTGRRRGGNTEAFFGQGTRLTVV.

Written as DNA, the CDR3 is TGCGCCAGCAGCTTGGGGAACTCGGTCAATGAGCAGTTCTTC. Translation gives CASSLGNSVNEQFF. The chain recombines TRBV5-1 with TRBJ2-1; D is undetermined. This CDR3 comprises 14 residues. The germline gives CDR1 SGHRS, CDR2 YFSETQ. Trimming pared 0 bases from V and 6 bases from J, leaving 10 bases between.